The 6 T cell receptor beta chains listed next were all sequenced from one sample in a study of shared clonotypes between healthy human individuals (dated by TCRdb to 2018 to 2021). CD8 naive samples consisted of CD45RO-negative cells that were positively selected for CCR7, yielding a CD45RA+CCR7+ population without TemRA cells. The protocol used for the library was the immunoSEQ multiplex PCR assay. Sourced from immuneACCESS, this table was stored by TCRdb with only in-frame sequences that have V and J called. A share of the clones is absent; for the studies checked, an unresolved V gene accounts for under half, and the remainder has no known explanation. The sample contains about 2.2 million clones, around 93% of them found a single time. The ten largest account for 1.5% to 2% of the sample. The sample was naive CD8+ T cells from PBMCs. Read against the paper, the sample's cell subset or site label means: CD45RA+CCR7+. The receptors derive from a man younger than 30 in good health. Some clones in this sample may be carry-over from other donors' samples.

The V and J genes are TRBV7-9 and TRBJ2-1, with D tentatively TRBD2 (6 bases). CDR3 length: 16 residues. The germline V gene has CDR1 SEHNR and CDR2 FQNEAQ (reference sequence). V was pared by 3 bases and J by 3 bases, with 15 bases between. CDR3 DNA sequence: TGTGCCAGCAGCTTGGTACTGTTAGCGGACTACAATGAGCAGTTCTTC. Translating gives CASSLVLLADYNEQFF.

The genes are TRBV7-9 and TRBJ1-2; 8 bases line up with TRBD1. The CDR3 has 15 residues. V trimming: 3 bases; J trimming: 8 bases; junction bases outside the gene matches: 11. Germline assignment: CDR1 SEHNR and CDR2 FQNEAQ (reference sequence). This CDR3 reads CASSLGPDRARGYTF. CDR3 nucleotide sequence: TGTGCCAGCAGCTTGGGGCCGGACAGGGCTCGAGGCTACACCTTC.

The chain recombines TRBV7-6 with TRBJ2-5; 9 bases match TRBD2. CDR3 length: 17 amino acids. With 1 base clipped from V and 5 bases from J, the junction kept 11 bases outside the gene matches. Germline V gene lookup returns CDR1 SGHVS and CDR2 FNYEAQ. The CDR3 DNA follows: TGTGCCAGCAGCTTAGAGGGTAGCGGGAGCGTCCGGGAGACCCAGTACTTC. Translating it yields CASSLEGSGSVRETQYF.

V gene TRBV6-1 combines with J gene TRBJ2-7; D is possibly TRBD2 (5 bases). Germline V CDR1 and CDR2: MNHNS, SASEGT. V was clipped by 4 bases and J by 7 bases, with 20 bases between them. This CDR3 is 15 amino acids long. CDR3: CASSVQRRVSGEQYF. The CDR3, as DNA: TGTGCCAGCAGTGTTCAGCGGCGGGTGTCGGGGGAGCAGTACTTC.

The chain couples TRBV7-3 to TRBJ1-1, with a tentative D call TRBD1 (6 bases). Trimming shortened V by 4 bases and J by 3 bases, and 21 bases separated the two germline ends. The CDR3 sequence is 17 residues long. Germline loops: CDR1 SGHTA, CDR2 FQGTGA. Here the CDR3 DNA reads TGTGCCAGCAGCTCGGACGGGGGGCAAAGTGTGGACACTGAAGCTTTCTTT. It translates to CASSSDGGQSVDTEAFF.

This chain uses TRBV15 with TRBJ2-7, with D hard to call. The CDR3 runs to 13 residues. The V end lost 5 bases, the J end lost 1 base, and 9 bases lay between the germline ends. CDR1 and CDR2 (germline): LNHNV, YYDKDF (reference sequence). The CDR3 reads CATSSETSYEQYF. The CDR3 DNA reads TGTGCCACCAGCTCCGAGACTTCCTACGAGCAGTACTTC.